The clone carrying this T cell receptor (beta chain) was seen many times. These data belong to a study of identical twins. From the 5' RACE reads, TCRdb called clonotypes with MiXCR, one entry per CDR3 protein. The sample contains 240,000 or so distinct CDR3 sequences, approximately 7% of which appear only once. V shed 6 bases and J shed 1 base, with 7 bases lying between them. This CDR3 spans 13 amino acids. The germline gives CDR1 SGHAT, CDR2 FQNNGV. These data are also associated with another study on yellow fever vaccine responses in identical twins.

This rearrangement joins TRBV11-2 to TRBJ2-1; no clear D. The origin of this receptor is a woman under 30 in good health. Sequenced material: memory (CD45RO+) T cells sorted from blood. The CDR3 here is CASSQFSYNEQFF. CDR3 bases: TGTGCCAGCAGTCAGTTTTCCTACAATGAGCAGTTCTTC.